A selection of T cell receptor beta chains follows, all from one sample in a study of control samples from healthy donors and cancer patients. Libraries were prepared by immunoSEQ multiplex PCR; TCRdb keeps only in-frame clonotypes and omits some of them. This sample carries fewer than 20,000 clones, around 83% of them seen once, and the ten largest clones take more than 25%. Sequencing input: PBMCs. The receptors were sampled from an elderly man with head and neck cancer. Each CDR3 is given with its conserved first and last residue. The D gene is left open where the match is weak.

CASFPGTSGGAGETQYF	TRBV5-1	TRBJ2-5	17	TRBD2
CASSNNEQFF	TRBV28	TRBJ2-1	10	.
CASSIGRSYEQYF	TRBV19	TRBJ2-7	13	.
CASAWRGFTDTQYF	TRBV6-5	TRBJ2-3	14	TRBD2
CASSPTGGWSQYF	TRBV28	TRBJ2-5	13	TRBD1
CASSLEGGLTDTQYF	TRBV5-1	TRBJ2-3	15	.
CASSSGTLNSPLHF	TRBV6-6	TRBJ1-6	14	.
CASSEPVSEAFF	TRBV2	TRBJ1-1	12	.
CASSYASEKLFF	TRBV6-5	TRBJ1-4	12	.
CASSLGGIYGYTF	TRBV12-3/TRBV12-4	TRBJ1-2	13	.
CASSQDRNRGNTEAFF	TRBV4-1	TRBJ1-1	16	TRBD1
CASSLNGDSAIITGELFF	TRBV27	TRBJ2-2	18	.
CASSQDTRNTEAFF	TRBV4-1	TRBJ1-1	14	.
CASSTGGVYRQYF	TRBV6-2/TRBV6-3	TRBJ2-7	13	.
CSVQNEQGRGETQYF	TRBV29-1	TRBJ2-5	15	.
CASSLLQDHTGELFF	TRBV7-8	TRBJ2-2	15	.
CASPGGYVRSDTQYF	TRBV21-1	TRBJ2-3	15	.
CASSTFGGSYGYTF	TRBV5-1	TRBJ1-2	14	.
CASSLVSGVEGAFF	TRBV7-9	TRBJ1-1	14	.
CASSPQGARTEAFF	TRBV7-3	TRBJ1-1	14	TRBD1
CASSPWTSGVYEQYF	TRBV7-2	TRBJ2-7	15	TRBD2
CASSPQAGENTGELFF	TRBV5-1	TRBJ2-2	16	TRBD2
CASRLGSGRAGNEQFF	TRBV2	TRBJ2-1	16	TRBD2
CASSLSRTDTQYF	TRBV27	TRBJ2-3	13	.
CASNLHSVSSYEQYF	TRBV7-2	TRBJ2-7	15	.
CASSAGFYGYTF	TRBV7-9	TRBJ1-2	12	.
CASRGEVNTEAFF	TRBV2	TRBJ1-1	13	.
CASSLWSGRDNGYTF	TRBV28	TRBJ1-2	15	.
CASSLRNSPLHF	TRBV5-4	TRBJ1-6	12	.